Below, one T cell receptor beta chain is given with its context. cDNA came from about 0.5 to 1 ug RNA primed by random hexamers. A multiplex approach, immunoSEQ multiplex PCR, amplified TCR beta CDR3 across 54 Vbeta and 13 Jbeta. TCRdb independently ran MiXCR on the immunoSEQ multiplex PCR reads; one entry per CDR3 protein. The data contain some 110,000 distinct CDR3 sequences, 93% of them singletons. This sample stems from a study of CD8 T cells in Susac syndrome. The multiple sclerosis control group was made up of treatment-naive patients with stable or active relapsing-remitting disease. The sequence came from a human donor with multiple sclerosis. The sample consisted of CD4+ T cells from PBMCs.

The CDR3 DNA follows: TGCGCCAGCAGCCCTGCCGGGGACAGGATTTTGTATGGCTACACCTTC. Protein sequence: CASSPAGDRILYGYTF. V is TRBV4-1 and J is TRBJ1-2, with 8 bases identical to TRBD1. Per germline, CDR1 MGHRA and CDR2 YSYEKL. The CDR3 covers 16 residues. The V segment lost 4 bases and the J segment 5 bases; nucleotides outside the gene matches: 12.